This T cell receptor beta chain was profiled in a study of shared clonotypes between healthy human individuals. Method: immunoSEQ multiplex PCR; TCRdb's copy keeps in-frame clones and lacks some. The sample lists around 2.1 million clones, about 93% seen once, with 1.5% to 2% in the top ten. Naive CD8 cells were CD45RO-negative, positively selected for CCR7, excluding terminally differentiated effector memory CD45RA+ cells. Points from the study as a whole: Researchers sampled blood only, noting tissue repertoires likely differ.

Germline V gene data show CDR1 as PRHDT and CDR2 as FYEKMQ (reference sequence). The CDR3 covers 15 residues. Trimming removed 0 bases from V and 4 bases from J; junction bases left unmatched: 2. With regard to this clone: Antigen unknown.

The origin of this receptor is a man between 18 and 29 years old in good health. Some clones in this sample may be carry-over from other donors' samples. V is TRBV13 and J is TRBJ2-7; TRBD2 matches 11 bases. The sample taken for sequencing was naive CD8+ T cells from PBMCs. CDR3 in amino acids: CASSLGSSGRYEQYF. For the CDR3, the DNA is TGTGCCAGCAGCTTAGGGTCTAGCGGGAGGTACGAGCAGTACTTC.